One and the same sample provided the 11 T cell receptor beta chains below, sequenced in a study of tumor-infiltrating lymphocytes in primary liver carcinoma (TCRdb year 2017). Without any cell sorting, total RNA and DNA were co-extracted from about 20-30 mg of bulk tissue using the AllPrep DNA/RNA mini kit. Sequencing instrument: Illumina HiSeq 2500. TCRbeta-specific cDNA was reverse-transcribed from 500 ng total RNA using a constant-region primer and ProtoScript II reverse transcriptase. The TCRbeta libraries were prepared through three rounds of nested multiplex PCR following a slightly modified ARM-PCR procedure. The first two PCR rounds used multiplex TRBV1-TRBV30 forward primers with a Cbeta reverse primer, each for about 10 cycles. In TCRdb, the public reads were trimmed at Q25 with fastp and aligned with MiXCR, with productive beta chains retained. Merged by CDR3 protein, the rows form single entries marked with the most common genes and DNA. The sample table lists tens of thousands of distinct CDR3 sequences, 55% to 85% of them with a count of one. The top ten clonotypes cover approximately 19% of the sample.

What was sequenced was liver tumor tissue from sampling region 1. Sample cell subset or site, as interpreted from the label and publication: tumor region T1, superior pole. Receptor source: a man aged 35 to 55 with primary liver carcinoma and hepatitis B virus infection.

In the case of this clonotype: One junction end does not reproduce the germline sequence, and a read error may be involved. The chain has TRBV14 and TRBJ1-1, with unresolved D. Germline V gene data show CDR1 as SGHDN and CDR2 as FVKESK. The CDR3 has 12 amino acids. The CDR3 nucleotides read TGTGACAGCAGGCAAGACCGGGCTGAAGCTATCTTT. Protein: CDSRQDRAEAIF.

Comments on this clonotype: The CDR3 carries no conserved terminal phenylalanine or tryptophan, so it likely arises from a read error. No DNA is shown, since the ends of the CDR3 on it are uncertain; the CDR3 is the one TCRdb lists. The rearrangement uses TRBV14 and TRBJ2-7; the table's D gene call, TRBD1, was not cross checked with the DNA. Termini included, the CDR3 measures 16 amino acids. Germline values: CDR1 SGHDN, CDR2 FVKESK. The CDR3 is CASSLRGTGTAYELYL.

This sequence joins TRBV18 and TRBJ2-3; 7 nucleotides line up with TRBD2. There are 15 residues in the CDR3. V gave up 5 bases and J gave up 2 bases; unmatched junction bases: 7. Germline V gene lookup returns CDR1 KGHSH and CDR2 LQKENI. CDR3: CASSFTRGDTDTQYF. For the CDR3, the DNA is TGTGCCAGCTCATTTACACGGGGGGACACAGATACGCAGTATTTT.

A note on this clonotype: One end of the junction varies from germline; a read error may be responsible. This sequence joins TRBV6-6 and TRBJ2-5; maybe TRBD2 (6 bases). The CDR3 sequence is 16 residues long. Germline CDR1 reads MNHNY; CDR2 reads SVGAGI (reference sequence). CDR3 coding DNA: TGTGCCATCAATACGTTTGGGGACTTGACGGAAGAGACACAGTACTTC. As protein: CAINTFGDLTEETQYF.

The J gene is TRBJ2-5, the V gene TRBV10-3, with D tentatively TRBD1 or TRBD2 (5 bases each). Trimming pared 6 bases from V and 11 bases from J, leaving 28 bases between. The CDR3 extends over 16 amino acids. CDR1 ENHRY and CDR2 SYGVKD come from the germline V gene. The CDR3 reads CAISSGEGFGKEAQYF. CDR3 bases: TGTGCCATCAGCTCCGGAGAGGGGTTTGGGAAAGAGGCACAGTACTTC.

This rearrangement joins TRBV29-1 to TRBJ2-5; TRBD2 aligns across 11 bases. Per germline, CDR1 SQVTM and CDR2 ANQGSEA. With 8 bases clipped from V and 4 bases from J, the junction kept 6 bases outside the gene matches. This CDR3 comprises 13 residues. The CDR3 loop is CSRTSGSRETQYF. As DNA, the CDR3 is TGCAGCCGTACTAGCGGGAGCCGAGAGACCCAGTACTTC.

Comments on this clonotype: The junction shows a germline mismatch at one end, possibly a read error. The V gene is TRBV12-3 or TRBV12-4, the J gene TRBJ1-1; D may be TRBD1 (5 bases). The length of the CDR3 is 13 residues. For the CDR3, the DNA is TGTGTCAGCAGTCGGGGAAGGACAACTGAAGTTTTCTTT. Translated: CVSSRGRTTEVFF.

On this clonotype itself: A junction end diverges from the germline sequence, so it may reflect a read error. The chain carries TRBV28 and TRBJ2-5, with D maybe TRBD2 (5 bases). Per germline, CDR1 MDHEN and CDR2 SYDVKM. The CDR3 is made up of 12 amino acids. The CDR3 sequence is CANSFRAETQCF. CDR3 sequence (DNA): TGTGCCAACAGTTTTAGAGCGGAGACCCAGTGCTTC.

The chain employs TRBV6-6 and TRBJ2-1; D possibly corresponds to TRBD1 (7 bases). The germline gives CDR1 MNHNY, CDR2 SVGAGI (reference sequence). There are 17 residues in the CDR3. V lost 2 bases, J lost 8 bases, and 22 bases lay in between. In DNA form, the CDR3 reads TGTGCCAGCAGTTACCCACAGGGGCGACGGGAGAGATATGAGCAGTTCTTC. This encodes CASSYPQGRRERYEQFF.

The table lists this clonotype with a count of one. A much larger clone is a single base away; this may be a read error. The chain is built from TRBV29-1 and TRBJ2-7, with D possibly matching TRBD1 (5 bases). Germline CDR1 SQVTM, CDR2 ANQGSEA. This CDR3 is built from 14 residues. CDR3 sequence reads: CSVSDGAGSDEQCF. In nucleotides, the CDR3 is TGCAGCGTCTCCGATGGGGCAGGGTCAGACGAGCAGTGCTTC.

Points on this clonotype: This sequence may be a read error, since a much larger clone differs from it by one base. The chain links TRBV7-9 to TRBJ2-5; D uncertain. This CDR3 comprises 14 residues. Germline CDR1 SEHNR, CDR2 FQNEAQ (reference sequence). CDR3 region: CANSQFGRQETQYF. The CDR3 nucleotides are TGTGCCAACAGCCAATTCGGGCGGCAAGAGACCCAGTACTTC.